Listed here is a single T cell receptor beta chain. The junction shows a germline mismatch at one end, possibly a read error. This entry comes from a study of TIL therapy for anti-PD-1-resistant metastatic lung cancer. Study-wide context: Four tumors were EGFR-mutant and two were ALK-rearranged. Tumors carried a median approximately 1.6 non-synonymous mutations per megabase.

Sequencing used immunoSEQ v3. Each library reached around 1.9 million read pairs, or about 5-6.5 million at deep level. This table comes from immunoSEQ multiplex PCR, and its TCRdb copy is limited to in-frame clones, with some not included. The table has about 60,000 clones, about nine tenths seen once. Time point: pre-treatment sample, taken before nivolumab and TIL therapy. The germline gives CDR1 MDHEN, CDR2 SYDVKM. The CDR3 totals 13 residues. The chain couples TRBV28 to TRBJ2-5; D unclear. This specimen consisted of blood, obtained at baseline. The source of this sequence is a person aged 25 to 80 with non-small cell lung cancer. CDR3 protein: CASSSTPQKTQYF. In DNA form, the CDR3 reads TGTGCCAGCAGTTCCACCCCCCAAAAGACCCAGTACTTC. Full variable domain (missing parts from reference TRBV28 and TRBJ2-5): DVKVTQSSRYLVKRTGEKVFLECVQDMDHENMFWYRQDPGLGLRLIYFSYDVKMKEKGDIPEGYSVSREKKERFSLILESASTNQTSMYLCASSSTPQKTQYFGPGTRLLVL.